This T cell receptor beta chain was documented in a study of blood T cells in healthy people across ages. CDR3 length: 13 amino acids. Trimming took off 1 base at V and 13 bases at J, with 14 bases between the two ends. Germline assignment: CDR1 MGHDK and CDR2 SYGVNS. PCR was performed a second time for about 6 to 12 cycles using a sample-barcoded 5' primer and a J-beta primer mix. Via MiXCR, TCRdb re-called the 5' RACE reads, giving one row per CDR3 protein. The data hold hundreds of thousands of distinct CDR3 sequences, with around 62% observed a single time. Study-level findings and limits: Naive CD4+ cell counts and diversity both ran higher in long-lived than in aged donors.

The sample holds a few counts of this clonotype. Its antigen is not known. Healthy Caucasian individuals from Russia aged about 6 to 90 served as donors. The TCR originated in a man between 25 and 39 years old in good health. The sequenced sample consisted of blood. The chain uses TRBV25-1 and TRBJ2-4; maybe TRBD2 (5 bases). The CDR3 region is CASSEWAEWEQYF. CDR3 DNA: TGTGCCAGCAGTGAATGGGCCGAGTGGGAGCAGTACTTC. Full variable domain (remainder filled in from reference TRBV25-1 and TRBJ2-4): EADIYQTPRYLVIGTGKKITLECSQTMGHDKMYWYQQDPGMELHLIHYSYGVNSTEKGDLSSESTVSRIRTEHFPLTLESARPSHTSQYLCASSEWAEWEQYFGAGTRLSVL.